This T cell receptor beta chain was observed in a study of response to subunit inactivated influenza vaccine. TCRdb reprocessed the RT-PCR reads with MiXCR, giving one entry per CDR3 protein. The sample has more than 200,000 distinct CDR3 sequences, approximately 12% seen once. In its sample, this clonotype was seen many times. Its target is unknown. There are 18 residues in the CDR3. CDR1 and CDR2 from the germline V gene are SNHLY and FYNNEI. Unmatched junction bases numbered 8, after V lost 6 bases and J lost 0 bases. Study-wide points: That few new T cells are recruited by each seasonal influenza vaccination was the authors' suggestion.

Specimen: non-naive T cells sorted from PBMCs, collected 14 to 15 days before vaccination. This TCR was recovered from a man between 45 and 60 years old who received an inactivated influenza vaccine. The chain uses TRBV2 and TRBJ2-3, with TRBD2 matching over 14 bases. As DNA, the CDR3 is TGTGCCAGCAGGACAGGGACTAGCGGGGGCTCTAGCACAGATACGCAGTATTTT. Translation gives CASRTGTSGGSSTDTQYF. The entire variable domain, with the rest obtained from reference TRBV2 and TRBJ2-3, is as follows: EPEVTQTPSHQVTQMGQEVILRCVPISNHLYFYWYRQILGQKVEFLVSFYNNEISEKSEIFDDQFSVERPDGSNFTLKIRSTKLEDSAMYFCASRTGTSGGSSTDTQYFGPGTRLTVL.